This is a list of T cell receptor beta chains from one sample in a study of cytomegalovirus exposure and HLA in healthy donors. Method: immunoSEQ multiplex PCR; TCRdb's copy keeps in-frame clones and lacks some. The table lists some 200,000 clones. Sample: PBMCs. The receptor set was obtained from a girl aged 2 to 10 in good health and CMV-seropositive. Each CDR3 is given with its conserved first and last residue. D genes are given only for firm matches.

D gene: TRBD1
J gene: TRBJ1-2
V gene: TRBV28
CDR3 DNA: TGTGCCAGCAGTTTCACACAGGGGGCTTATCAGGGCTACACCTTC
CDR3 protein: CASSFTQGAYQGYTF

D gene: TRBD2
J gene: TRBJ2-2
V gene: TRBV13
CDR3 DNA: TGTGCCAGCAGCTCGGGACTAGGGGTCGGGGAGCTGTTTTTT
CDR3 protein: CASSSGLGVGELFF

D gene: TRBD2
J gene: TRBJ2-1
V gene: TRBV6-1
CDR3 DNA: TGTGCCAGCAGTGAGGAGACTAGCGGTTACTACAATGAGCAGTTCTTC
CDR3 protein: CASSEETSGYYNEQFF

D gene: NA
J gene: TRBJ2-2
V gene: TRBV29-1
CDR3 DNA: TGCAGCGTTGGTTCAGGGCCCGGGGAGCTGTTTTTT
CDR3 protein: CSVGSGPGELFF

D gene: TRBD2
J gene: TRBJ2-1
V gene: TRBV19
CDR3 DNA: TGTGCCGGACTTATCGGGACTAAAAAGTGGAATGAGCAGTTCTTC
CDR3 protein: CAGLIGTKKWNEQFF

D gene: TRBD1
J gene: TRBJ2-7
V gene: TRBV9
CDR3 DNA: TGTGCCAGCAGCGTACGACAGGGAAGCAACGAGCAGTACTTC
CDR3 protein: CASSVRQGSNEQYF

D gene: TRBD2
J gene: TRBJ2-7
V gene: TRBV29-1
CDR3 DNA: TGCAGCGTTGTTACTAGCGGGCTGGCCTACGAGCAGTACTTC
CDR3 protein: CSVVTSGLAYEQYF

D gene: TRBD1
J gene: TRBJ1-2
V gene: TRBV28
CDR3 DNA: TGTGCCAGCAGTTCCCCGGGACAGGCGAACTATGGCTACACCTTC
CDR3 protein: CASSSPGQANYGYTF

D gene: TRBD1
J gene: TRBJ1-2
V gene: TRBV10-3
CDR3 DNA: TGTGCCATCAGTGAGGACAGGGAATCTGGCTACACCTTC
CDR3 protein: CAISEDRESGYTF

D gene: TRBD1
J gene: TRBJ2-1
V gene: TRBV5-1
CDR3 DNA: TGCGCCAGCAGCTTGGCAATGGGACAGGGGAGCGCAAATGAGCAGTTCTTC
CDR3 protein: CASSLAMGQGSANEQFF

D gene: NA
J gene: TRBJ2-7
V gene: TRBV7-2
CDR3 DNA: TGTGCCAGCAGCTATCGGACAATTACCTACGAGCAGTACTTC
CDR3 protein: CASSYRTITYEQYF

D gene: NA
J gene: TRBJ2-6
V gene: TRBV13
CDR3 DNA: TGTGCCAGCAGCGACAGCGGGGCCAACGTCCTGACTTTC
CDR3 protein: CASSDSGANVLTF

D gene: TRBD1
J gene: TRBJ2-6
V gene: TRBV18
CDR3 DNA: TGTGCCAGCTCACCTATAGCCGGGACAGGACTTTCTGGGGCCAACGTCCTGACTTTC
CDR3 protein: CASSPIAGTGLSGANVLTF

D gene: NA
J gene: TRBJ2-3
V gene: TRBV29-1
CDR3 DNA: TGCAGCGTTGAAGATCATGATAGCGGAGGAGGGACAGATACGCAGTATTTT
CDR3 protein: CSVEDHDSGGGTDTQYF

D gene: NA
J gene: TRBJ2-3
V gene: TRBV7-9
CDR3 DNA: TGTGCCAGCAGCCCGTCACAAAGCACAGATACGCAGTATTTT
CDR3 protein: CASSPSQSTDTQYF

D gene: NA
J gene: TRBJ1-2
V gene: TRBV27
CDR3 DNA: TGTGCCAGCAGTTTATCGATCGGGTACCTCAACTATGGCTACACCTTC
CDR3 protein: CASSLSIGYLNYGYTF

D gene: TRBD1
J gene: TRBJ2-1
V gene: TRBV5-1
CDR3 DNA: TGCGCCAGCAGCTTGGTGGGGGTGGACAGGGCTGAGCAGTTCTTC
CDR3 protein: CASSLVGVDRAEQFF

D gene: TRBD1
J gene: TRBJ1-1
V gene: TRBV5-6
CDR3 DNA: TGTGCCAGCAGCTTGGCCGGGACAGGGAACACTGAAGCTTTCTTT
CDR3 protein: CASSLAGTGNTEAFF

D gene: TRBD1
J gene: TRBJ2-7
V gene: TRBV19
CDR3 DNA: TGTGCCAGTTCACAGGGGGTGGACTCCTACGAGCAGTACTTC
CDR3 protein: CASSQGVDSYEQYF

D gene: TRBD2
J gene: TRBJ2-7
V gene: TRBV6-4
CDR3 DNA: TGTGCCAGCAGTGGACTAGCGGGAATCGTATACGAGCAGTACTTC
CDR3 protein: CASSGLAGIVYEQYF

D gene: NA
J gene: TRBJ2-3
V gene: TRBV4-1
CDR3 DNA: TGCGCCAGCAGCCTATTTATCACAGATACGCAGTATTTT
CDR3 protein: CASSLFITDTQYF

D gene: TRBD1
J gene: TRBJ1-2
V gene: TRBV5-4
CDR3 DNA: TGTGCCAGCAGCCTCTCTACGAAGACAGGGGCCAACTATGGCTACACCTTC
CDR3 protein: CASSLSTKTGANYGYTF

D gene: TRBD1
J gene: TRBJ2-3
V gene: TRBV5-1
CDR3 DNA: TGCGCCAGCAGCTTGACAGGGGGCGCAGATACGCAGTATTTT
CDR3 protein: CASSLTGGADTQYF

D gene: NA
J gene: TRBJ1-1
V gene: TRBV19
CDR3 DNA: TGTGCCAGTAGCCCCGCGGGAAAACGGGAGCTGAACACTGAAGCTTTCTTT
CDR3 protein: CASSPAGKRELNTEAFF

D gene: TRBD1
J gene: TRBJ1-2
V gene: TRBV2
CDR3 DNA: TGTGCCAGCAGTGAAGGGACAGGGAGTTCTCGAGGCTACACCTTC
CDR3 protein: CASSEGTGSSRGYTF

D gene: NA
J gene: TRBJ1-3
V gene: TRBV7-9
CDR3 DNA: TGTGCCAGCAGCCCACAGGGCTTCTCTGGAAACACCATATATTTT
CDR3 protein: CASSPQGFSGNTIYF

D gene: NA
J gene: TRBJ2-1
V gene: TRBV5-1
CDR3 DNA: TGCGCCAGCAGCTCTGGACTAGAGCAGTTCTTC
CDR3 protein: CASSSGLEQFF

D gene: TRBD1
J gene: TRBJ2-7
V gene: TRBV5-6
CDR3 DNA: TGTGCCAGCAGCTTGGGACCCGGAAGGGGGCTTCTTACCTACGAGCAGTACTTC
CDR3 protein: CASSLGPGRGLLTYEQYF